One and the same sample provided the 21 T cell receptor beta chains below, sequenced in a study of blood T cell repertoires in COVID-19 (TCRdb year 2020). The method behind the library was the immunoSEQ multiplex PCR assay. TCRdb took over this immuneACCESS table, retaining in-frame rearrangements with V and J assigned. Such tables are incomplete; in checked studies, under half of the missing clones stem from an unresolved V gene, and the remainder is unexplained. In this sample the table shows approximately 52,000 clones, 85% to 90% of which occur a single time. The ten largest clones add up to 10% to 13% of the sample. Sequencing input: peripheral blood. These TCRs come from a human donor in a cohort sampled during active COVID-19.

The chain recombines TRBV6-5 with TRBJ2-7; 9 bases fit TRBD2. Germline V lookup: CDR1 MNHEY, CDR2 SVGAGI. This CDR3 contains 15 residues. Losses at the gene ends were 7 bases for V and 0 bases for J; bases not matched to a gene: 7. The CDR3 nucleotides are TGTGCCAGCATTCAGAGCGGGAGGAGCTCCTACGAGCAGTACTTC. Its protein product is CASIQSGRSSYEQYF.

V is TRBV6-2 or TRBV6-3 and J is TRBJ2-7; 8 bases map to TRBD1. The CDR3 extends over 13 amino acids. Germline values: CDR1 MNHEY, CDR2 SVGEGT. Trimming at V came to 4 bases and at J to 5 bases, leaving 4 bases not matched to a gene. The CDR3 reads CASSSDRGHEQYF. In DNA form, the CDR3 reads TGTGCCAGCAGTTCCGACAGGGGCCACGAGCAGTACTTC.

This clone was picked up one time. The chain has TRBV5-1 and TRBJ2-2, with 9 bases that match TRBD2. V was clipped by 3 bases and J by 4 bases; unmatched bases: 7. The CDR3 consists of 16 residues. CDR1 and CDR2 from the germline V gene are SGHRS and YFSETQ. In DNA form, the CDR3 reads TGCGCCAGCAGCTGGGGTAGCGGGAGCTCCACCGGGGAGCTGTTTTTT. Amino acids: CASSWGSGSSTGELFF.

V usage is TRBV9 and J usage is TRBJ2-5; the D is unclear. This CDR3 has 13 amino acids. Trimming cost V 4 bases and J 1 base, with 8 bases left between them. Germline CDR1 is SGDLS and CDR2 is YYNGEE. CDR3 sequence (DNA): TGTGCCAGCAGCCTCGCCAGCCAAGAGACCCAGTACTTC. Its translation: CASSLASQETQYF.

This chain uses TRBV5-5 with TRBJ2-5; the D gene is possibly TRBD1 (7 bases). Trimming removed 1 base from V and 3 bases from J, with 13 bases in between. Looked up from germline, CDR1 is SGHKS and CDR2 is YYEKEE (reference sequence). This CDR3 contains 15 residues. CDR3 loop: CASSLFGRGEETQYF. The DNA for the CDR3 is TGTGCCAGCAGCTTGTTCGGCAGGGGGGAAGAGACCCAGTACTTC.

The chain uses TRBV29-1 and TRBJ1-1; 8 bases map to TRBD1. The CDR3 contains 13 residues. CDR1 is SQVTM and CDR2 is ANQGSEA in the germline V gene. The trim removed 6 bases at V and 2 bases at J, leaving 5 bases unmatched. CDR3 nucleotides: TGCAGCGTCGACCCAGGGGGCAACACTGAAGCTTTCTTT. Amino acids: CSVDPGGNTEAFF.

The rearrangement links TRBV5-1 to TRBJ1-1, with TRBD1 identical over 7 bases. The V gene end was trimmed by 4 bases and the J gene end by 5 bases; junction bases not matched to a gene: 11. Germline loops: CDR1 SGHRS, CDR2 YFSETQ. The CDR3 runs 15 residues. CDR3: CASSGKREGATEAFF. CDR3 coding DNA: TGCGCCAGCAGCGGAAAACGTGAGGGGGCGACTGAAGCTTTCTTT. Full variable domain (missing parts from reference TRBV5-1 and TRBJ1-1): KAGVTQTPRYLIKTRGQQVTLSCSPISGHRSVSWYQQTPGQGLQFLFEYFSETQRNKGNFPGRFSGRQFSNSRSEMNVSTLELGDSALYLCASSGKREGATEAFFGQGTRLTVV.

CDR3 nucleotide sequence: TGTGCCAGCAGTTACTCACGGGACTCCCAGGGAGAGACCCAGTACTTC. It translates to CASSYSRDSQGETQYF. This chain joins TRBV6-2 or TRBV6-3 and TRBJ2-5; possible D gene TRBD2, 6 bases. The CDR3 is made up of 16 amino acids. Deletions cut 0 bases from V and 4 bases from J, with 15 bases between. Germline V lookup: CDR1 MNHEY, CDR2 SVGEGT.

The chain employs TRBV6-2 or TRBV6-3 and TRBJ2-5; unclear D gene. V dropped 2 bases and J dropped 3 bases, with 7 bases sitting between them. CDR1 is MNHEY, CDR2 SVGEGT, per germline. The CDR3 has 13 residues. Here the CDR3 DNA reads TGTGCCAGCAGTTACGTGGAGAAAGAGACCCAGTACTTC. It specifies CASSYVEKETQYF.

V and J are TRBV19 and TRBJ2-7, with D tentatively TRBD2 (6 bases). Germline V gives CDR1 LNHDA, CDR2 SQIVND (reference sequence). Trimming took 5 bases from V and 6 from J, leaving 20 bases between them. The CDR3 spans 15 residues. CDR3 loop: CASSRRLEGLFEQYF. The DNA for the CDR3 is TGTGCCAGTAGTCGACGACTAGAAGGGCTTTTCGAGCAGTACTTC.

The chain has TRBV6-5 and TRBJ2-7, with D maybe TRBD2 (5 bases). The CDR3 is 14 amino acids. Germline V gene lookup returns CDR1 MNHEY and CDR2 SVGAGI. Trimming took off 8 bases at V and 6 bases at J, with 20 bases between the two ends. CDR3 protein: CASRTPGIPGEQYF. Written as DNA, the CDR3 is TGTGCCAGCCGGACGCCGGGAATTCCCGGCGAGCAGTACTTC.

V is TRBV11-3 and J is TRBJ2-7, with 8 positions matching TRBD1. Unmatched junction bases numbered 14, after V lost 4 bases and J lost 3 bases. CDR1 is SGHNT, CDR2 YENEEA, per germline. The CDR3 is 17 residues long. For the CDR3, the DNA is TGTGCCAGCAGCTCAGTTCCCAGGGGGCGCCTCTTCTACGAGCAGTACTTC. Protein sequence: CASSSVPRGRLFYEQYF.

The V and J genes are TRBV9 and TRBJ2-3; no reliable D call. The CDR3 length is 13 residues. Germline-derived CDR1 and CDR2 are SGDLS and YYNGEE. The V end was cut by 0 bases, the J end by 6 bases, with 8 bases between. The CDR3 region is CASSVAPQDTQYF. The CDR3 region has the DNA TGTGCCAGCAGCGTAGCCCCACAGGATACGCAGTATTTT.

V is TRBV19 and J is TRBJ2-2; 9 nucleotides line up with TRBD2. With V trimmed by 10 bases and J by 5 bases, 11 bases remained unmatched. Germline V CDR1 and CDR2: LNHDA, SQIVND (reference sequence). The CDR3 consists of 15 residues. CDR3 sequence reads: CATGGVAGVTGELFF. CDR3 DNA sequence: TGTGCCACCGGGGGAGTAGCGGGAGTAACCGGGGAGCTGTTTTTT.

The chain recombines TRBV19 with TRBJ2-7, with 8 positions matching TRBD2. Per the germline V gene, CDR1 is LNHDA and CDR2 is SQIVND (reference sequence). The CDR3 sequence is 15 residues long. V dropped 2 bases and J dropped 3; count of bases not matched to a gene: 6. The CDR3 is CASSIWSGLVYEQYF. The DNA of the CDR3 is TGTGCCAGTAGTATATGGTCGGGACTAGTCTACGAGCAGTACTTC. Full variable domain (remainder filled in from reference TRBV19 and TRBJ2-7): DGGITQSPKYLFRKEGQNVTLSCEQNLNHDAMYWYRQDPGQGLRLIYYSQIVNDFQKGDIAEGYSVSREKKESFPLTVTSAQKNPTAFYLCASSIWSGLVYEQYFGPGTRLTVT.

The chain uses TRBV11-2 and TRBJ2-7; D not certain. Germline CDR1 reads SGHAT; CDR2 reads FQNNGV. The CDR3 has 14 amino acids. V was trimmed by 1 base and J by 3 bases, leaving 10 bases between them. The CDR3 sequence is CASSLGGLNYEQYF. CDR3 sequence (DNA): TGTGCCAGCAGCTTAGGCGGCTTAAACTACGAGCAGTACTTC.

The chain couples TRBV18 to TRBJ2-3, with TRBD2 identical over 13 bases. There are 16 residues in the CDR3. Germline loops: CDR1 KGHSH, CDR2 LQKENI. V lost 3 bases, J lost 3 bases, and 3 bases stayed unmatched. The CDR3 DNA follows: TGTGCCAGCTCACCTCGGACTAGCGGGAGTACAGATACGCAGTATTTT. As protein: CASSPRTSGSTDTQYF.

The rearrangement joins TRBV27 to TRBJ2-1; D might be TRBD2 (6 bases). Germline assignment: CDR1 MNHEY and CDR2 SMNVEV (reference sequence). The CDR3 length is 14 residues. V was cut by 2 bases and J by 8 bases, with 13 bases left in between. CDR3 residues: CASSLITSWDEQFF. The CDR3 DNA is TGTGCCAGCAGTTTAATAACTAGCTGGGATGAGCAGTTCTTC.

This rearrangement joins TRBV28 to TRBJ1-1; D gene ambiguous. Germline V gene data show CDR1 as MDHEN and CDR2 as SYDVKM. The CDR3 has 14 amino acids. V lost 5 bases, J lost 0 bases, and 10 bases lay in between. CDR3 sequence: CASSGRPMNTEAFF. The CDR3 DNA sequence: TGTGCCAGCAGTGGCAGGCCCATGAACACTGAAGCTTTCTTT.

The gene calls are TRBV4-3 and TRBJ2-1; possibly TRBD2 for D (6 bases). CDR3 size: 17 residues. Germline CDR1 reads LGHNA; CDR2 reads YSLEER. V was trimmed by 0 bases and J by 4 bases, leaving 16 bases between them. Written as DNA, the CDR3 is TGCGCCAGCAGCCAAGATTTTGCAGGGAGGTATTACAATGAGCAGTTCTTC. Protein sequence: CASSQDFAGRYYNEQFF.

This chain connects TRBV21-1 to TRBJ1-2. TRBV21-1 is reported as a pseudogene. This CDR3 is 15 amino acids long. The CDR3 DNA sequence: TGTGCCAGCATAAGAGGCGCACCCCAACTAGCTGGCTACACCTTC. Encoded protein: CASIRGAPQLAGYTF.